This entry lists 15 T cell receptor beta chains sequenced from one sample in a study of cytomegalovirus exposure and HLA in healthy donors. Primers for the PCR totalled 60 Vbeta and 13 Jbeta. The method was immunoSEQ multiplex PCR; TCRdb's version includes in-frame clones alone and lacks a portion of them. This table has about 52,000 clones, around 52% appearing once. Sequenced sample: PBMCs. These TCRs come from a human donor in good health.

The chain combines TRBV19 with TRBJ1-1; 9 nucleotides match TRBD1. V dropped 4 bases and J dropped 4; count of bases not matched to a gene: 7. Germline CDR1 is LNHDA and CDR2 is SQIVND (reference sequence). The CDR3 extends over 15 amino acids. CDR3 residues: CASSTGTGSGTEAFF. Here the CDR3 DNA reads TGTGCCAGTAGTACCGGGACAGGGTCGGGCACTGAAGCTTTCTTT.

The chain uses TRBV10-3 and TRBJ2-7, with 9 bases that match TRBD1. The germline V gene encodes CDR1 ENHRY and CDR2 SYGVKD. After removal of 6 bases from V and 5 bases from J, the junction contained 8 bases not matched to a gene. The CDR3 totals 14 residues. The CDR3, as DNA: TGTGCCATCAGATTGGGACAGGGCGAAAACGAGCAGTACTTC. This translates into CAIRLGQGENEQYF.

This clone occurred a few times. The rearrangement joins TRBV1 to TRBJ2-1; TRBD2 was called by the table and not checked on the DNA. TRBV1 is shown as a pseudogene. CDR3 length: 17 residues. CDR3 nucleotides: TGCACCAGCAGCCTACCCTCGACTAGCGGGGGGGCCAATGAGCAGTTCTTC. It translates to CTSSLPSTSGGANEQFF.

This clone was found a few times. This sequence joins TRBV4-1 and TRBJ1-5; D might be TRBD1 (5 bases). Germline V gene sequence: CDR1 MGHRA, CDR2 YSYEKL. Trimming stripped 4 bases from V and 3 bases from J, with 16 bases between. The CDR3 length is 16 residues. The CDR3 bases are TGCGCCAGCAGCCCCCTTCCTCCAGGGTACAATCAGCCCCAGCATTTT. Protein product: CASSPLPPGYNQPQHF.

The genes are TRBV5-6 and TRBJ2-3; the match to TRBD2 covers 8 bases. With V trimmed by 2 bases and J by 2 bases, 1 base remained unmatched. Germline V CDR1 and CDR2: SGHDT, YYEEEE. CDR3 length equals 14 residues. CDR3 sequence reads: CASSFGGATDTQYF. In DNA form, the CDR3 reads TGTGCCAGCAGCTTCGGGGGGGCCACAGATACGCAGTATTTT.

V is TRBV5-1 and J is TRBJ1-1; weak D call: TRBD1 (6 bases). This CDR3 is built from 14 residues. Trimming pared 0 bases from V and 5 bases from J, leaving 11 bases between. Germline lookup yields CDR1 SGHRS and CDR2 YFSETQ. The CDR3 DNA is TGCGCCAGCAGCTTGGTGGGGGCTCGGACTGAAGCTTTCTTT. Its translation: CASSLVGARTEAFF.

The chain carries TRBV7-9 and TRBJ1-5; D remains unclear. V lost 3 bases to trimming and J lost 5 bases, with 14 bases between them. The CDR3 spans 15 residues. Germline V gene lookup returns CDR1 SEHNR and CDR2 FQNEAQ (reference sequence). The CDR3 region is CASSLTGRGDQPQHF. CDR3 sequence (DNA): TGTGCCAGCAGCTTGACGGGGAGAGGCGATCAGCCCCAGCATTTT.

This clone turned up a few times. The rearrangement links TRBV29-1 to TRBJ2-1, with D possibly TRBD1 on 6 matching bases. CDR1 and CDR2 (germline): SQVTM, ANQGSEA. This CDR3 has 13 amino acids. The germline V and J ends were trimmed by 4 bases and 4 bases, with 11 bases remaining between them. CDR3 DNA: TGCAGCGTTGGACAGGCCCCGTACAATGAGCAGTTCTTC. It yields the protein CSVGQAPYNEQFF.

As to this clone: Compared with germline, one end of the junction differs, possibly owing to a read error. This CDR3 reads CAWSVNGARGYGYPF. The CDR3 DNA is TGTGCCTGGAGTGTAAACGGGGCGCGGGGCTATGGCTACCCCTTC. This rearrangement joins TRBV30 to TRBJ1-2, with TRBD1 as a possible D gene (5 bases). The CDR3 runs 15 residues. Germline CDR1 reads GTSNPN; CDR2 reads SVGIG (reference sequence).

The V call is TRBV7-2, the J call TRBJ2-3, with TRBD2 identical over 11 bases. Germline CDR1 and CDR2: SGHTA and FQGNSA. V was clipped by 2 bases and J by 6 bases; unmatched bases: 4. The CDR3 is made up of 15 amino acids. The CDR3 is CASSLLAGGFDTQYF. In DNA, the CDR3 is TGTGCCAGCAGCTTACTAGCGGGGGGTTTCGATACGCAGTATTTT.

The V call is TRBV27, the J call TRBJ1-4; TRBD1 matches 8 bases. CDR1 and CDR2 (germline): MNHEY, SMNVEV (reference sequence). V was pared by 4 bases and J by 7 bases, with 5 bases of the junction left unmatched. The CDR3 has 14 residues. The DNA of the CDR3 is TGTGCCAGCAGTTACAGGGGGGCGGGTGAAAAACTGTTTTTT. Protein product: CASSYRGAGEKLFF.

This clone was recorded once. The chain has TRBV13 and TRBJ2-5; D not resolved. The germline V gene has CDR1 PRHDT and CDR2 FYEKMQ (reference sequence). The CDR3 covers 14 residues. V was cut by 5 bases and J by 1 base, with 11 bases left in between. The CDR3 DNA is TGTGCCAGCAGCCTTCGCGGAACCCAAGAGACCCAGTACTTC. Amino acids: CASSLRGTQETQYF.

A few counts support this clone. This chain links TRBV19 with TRBJ1-1; 7 bases are shared with TRBD1. Germline V gene data show CDR1 as LNHDA and CDR2 as SQIVND (reference sequence). The V segment lost 3 bases and the J segment 6 bases; nucleotides outside the gene matches: 4. The CDR3 spans 13 residues. The DNA for the CDR3 is TGTGCCAGTAGTATGGACAGGAGCCCTGAAGCTTTCTTT. Translation: CASSMDRSPEAFF.

V is TRBV15 and J is TRBJ2-1; tentatively, D is TRBD2 (5 bases). This CDR3 region has 15 residues. Between the trimmed V and J ends, which lost 1 base and 0 bases, there was a span of 7 bases. CDR1 is LNHNV, CDR2 YYDKDF, per germline (reference sequence). The CDR3 is CATSRAGSSYNEQFF. The CDR3 nucleotides read TGTGCCACCAGCAGAGCGGGGAGCTCCTACAATGAGCAGTTCTTC.

Points on this clone: At one of its ends the junction is not consistent with the germline gene, which may arise from a read error. V and J are TRBV18 and TRBJ2-1; D perhaps matches TRBD1 (6 bases). CDR1 and CDR2 (germline): KGHSH, LQKENI. The CDR3 sequence is 13 residues long. The CDR3 DNA is TGTGCCAGCTCACAACAGGGTGGCAATGAGCTGTTCTTC. Its protein is CASSQQGGNELFF.